This TCR beta chain is drawn from a study of read filtering for tumor transcriptome and immune sequencing. Looked up from germline, CDR1 is MNHNS and CDR2 is SASEGT. Between the trimmed V and J ends, which lost 6 bases and 5 bases, there was a span of 15 bases. This CDR3 spans 14 amino acids. Regarding this clonotype: One base away lies a much larger clone, so this may be a sequencing read error. This is likely a read error, given that the CDR3 carries no conserved phenylalanine or tryptophan at its end.

The library was built from about 370 ng RNA with molecular barcoded adaptors for alpha/delta and beta/gamma chains. TCRdb independently ran MiXCR on the reads; one entry per CDR3 protein. This table holds roughly 82,000 distinct CDR3 sequences, more than 9% found once. What was sequenced was a population of CD138-negative cells sorted from bone marrow. The chain recombines TRBV6-1 with TRBJ2-3; D is unresolved. This sequence originates from a donor over 35 with multiple myeloma. The CDR3 region has the DNA TGTGCCAGCAGGCCCAACCTCGTCATAGATACGCAGTATCTT. It translates to CASRPNLVIDTQYL.